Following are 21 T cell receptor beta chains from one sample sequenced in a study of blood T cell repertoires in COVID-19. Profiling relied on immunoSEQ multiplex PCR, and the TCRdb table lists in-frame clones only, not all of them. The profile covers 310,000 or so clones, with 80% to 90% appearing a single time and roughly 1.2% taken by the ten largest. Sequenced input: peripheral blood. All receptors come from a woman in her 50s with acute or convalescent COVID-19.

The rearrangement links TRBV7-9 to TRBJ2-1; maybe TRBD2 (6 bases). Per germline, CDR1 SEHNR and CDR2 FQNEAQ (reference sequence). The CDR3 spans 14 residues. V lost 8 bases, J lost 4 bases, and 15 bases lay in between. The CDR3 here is CASQTGAVYNEQFF. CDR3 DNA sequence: TGTGCCAGCCAAACGGGAGCTGTTTACAATGAGCAGTTCTTC.

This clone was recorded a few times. The CDR3, as DNA: TGTGCCAGCAGCCCCCGGGGGGGGAGCTCCTACAATGAGCAGTTCTTC. Translated: CASSPRGGSSYNEQFF. The V gene is TRBV7-9, the J gene TRBJ2-1; TRBD2 matches at 8 bases. Germline values: CDR1 SEHNR, CDR2 FQNEAQ (reference sequence). V lost 5 bases and J lost 0; bases outside the gene matches: 6. This CDR3 comprises 16 residues.

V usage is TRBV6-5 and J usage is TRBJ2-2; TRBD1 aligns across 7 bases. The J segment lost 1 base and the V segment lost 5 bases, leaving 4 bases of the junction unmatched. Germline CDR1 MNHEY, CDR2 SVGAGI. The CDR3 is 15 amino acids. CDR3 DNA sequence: TGTGCCAGCAGTCGACAGGGACAGAACACCGGGGAGCTGTTTTTT. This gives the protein CASSRQGQNTGELFF.

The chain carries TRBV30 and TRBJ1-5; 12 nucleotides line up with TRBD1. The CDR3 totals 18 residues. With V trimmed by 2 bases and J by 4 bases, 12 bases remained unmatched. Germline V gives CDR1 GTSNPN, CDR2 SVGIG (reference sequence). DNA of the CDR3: TGTGCCTGGAGTTCTCGGCCGGGACAGGGGGCGAGGAATCAGCCCCAGCATTTT. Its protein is CAWSSRPGQGARNQPQHF.

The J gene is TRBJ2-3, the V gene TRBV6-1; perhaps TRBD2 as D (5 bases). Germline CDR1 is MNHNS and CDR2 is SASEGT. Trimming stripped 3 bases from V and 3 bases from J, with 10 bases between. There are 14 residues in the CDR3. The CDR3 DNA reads TGTGCCAGCAGTGATCAGCGGCGAACAGATACGCAGTATTTT. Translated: CASSDQRRTDTQYF.

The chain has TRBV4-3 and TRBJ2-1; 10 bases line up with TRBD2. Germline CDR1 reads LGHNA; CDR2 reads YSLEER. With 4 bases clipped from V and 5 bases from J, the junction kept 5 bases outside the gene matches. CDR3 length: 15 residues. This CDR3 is CASSPDLAGDNEQFF. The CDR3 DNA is TGCGCCAGCAGCCCAGATCTAGCGGGAGACAATGAGCAGTTCTTC.

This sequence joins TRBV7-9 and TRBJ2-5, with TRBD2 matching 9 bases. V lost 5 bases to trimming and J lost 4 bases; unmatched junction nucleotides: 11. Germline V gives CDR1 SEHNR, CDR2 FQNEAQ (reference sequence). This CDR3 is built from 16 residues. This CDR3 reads CASSPKGLAGTETQYF. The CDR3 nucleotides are TGTGCCAGCAGCCCGAAGGGGCTAGCGGGAACAGAGACCCAGTACTTC.

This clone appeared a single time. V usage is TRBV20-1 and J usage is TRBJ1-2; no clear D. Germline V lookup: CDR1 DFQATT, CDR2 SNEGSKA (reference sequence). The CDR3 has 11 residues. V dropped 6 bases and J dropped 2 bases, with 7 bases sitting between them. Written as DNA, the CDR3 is TGCAGTGCCGAGTGGAACTATGGCTACACCTTC. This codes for CSAEWNYGYTF.

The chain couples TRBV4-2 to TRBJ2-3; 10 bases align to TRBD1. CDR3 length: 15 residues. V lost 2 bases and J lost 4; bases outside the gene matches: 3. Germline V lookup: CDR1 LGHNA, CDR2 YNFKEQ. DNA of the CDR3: TGTGCCAGCAGCCAAAGGACAGGGGGGGCAGATACGCAGTATTTT. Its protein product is CASSQRTGGADTQYF.

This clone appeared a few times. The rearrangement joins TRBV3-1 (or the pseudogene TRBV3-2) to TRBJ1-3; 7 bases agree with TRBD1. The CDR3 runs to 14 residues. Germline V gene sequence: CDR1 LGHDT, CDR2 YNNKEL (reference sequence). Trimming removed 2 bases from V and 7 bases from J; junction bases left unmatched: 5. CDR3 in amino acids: CASSQRDRDNTIYF. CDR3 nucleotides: TGTGCCAGCAGCCAAAGAGACAGGGACAACACCATATATTTT.

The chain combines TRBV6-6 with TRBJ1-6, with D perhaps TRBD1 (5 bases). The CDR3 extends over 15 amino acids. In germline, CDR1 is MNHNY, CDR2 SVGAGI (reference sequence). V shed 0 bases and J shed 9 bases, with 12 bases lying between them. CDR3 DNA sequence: TGTGCCAGCAGTTACTCGGGGCAGGCGACTTCACCCCTCCACTTT. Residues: CASSYSGQATSPLHF.

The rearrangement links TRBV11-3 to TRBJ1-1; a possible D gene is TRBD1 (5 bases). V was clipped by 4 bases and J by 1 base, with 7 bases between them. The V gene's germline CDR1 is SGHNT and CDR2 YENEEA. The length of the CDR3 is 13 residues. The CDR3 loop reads CASSSTGNTEAFF. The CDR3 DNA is TGTGCCAGCAGCTCTACAGGGAACACTGAAGCTTTCTTT.

The CDR3 DNA sequence: TGTGCCAGCAGACCAGGGGGCGAGAATCAGCCCCAGCATTTT. Its translation: CASRPGGENQPQHF. The chain couples TRBV6-6 to TRBJ1-5; 8 nucleotides agree with TRBD1. The germline V gene encodes CDR1 MNHNY and CDR2 SVGAGI (reference sequence). The CDR3 has 14 amino acids. V shed 6 bases, J shed 4 bases, and the junction held 5 bases outside the gene matches.

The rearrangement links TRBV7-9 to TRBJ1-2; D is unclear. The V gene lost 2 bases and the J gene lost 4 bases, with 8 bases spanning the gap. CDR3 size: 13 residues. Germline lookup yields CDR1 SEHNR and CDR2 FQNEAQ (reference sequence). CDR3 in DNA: TGTGCCAGCAGCTTACCCGGTGGCTATGGCTACACCTTC. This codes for CASSLPGGYGYTF. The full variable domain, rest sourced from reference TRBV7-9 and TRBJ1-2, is DTGVSQNPRHKITKRGQNVTFRCDPISEHNRLYWYRQTLGQGPEFLTYFQNEAQLEKSRLLSDRFSAERPKGSFSTLEIQRTEQGDSAMYLCASSLPGGYGYTFGSGTRLTVV.

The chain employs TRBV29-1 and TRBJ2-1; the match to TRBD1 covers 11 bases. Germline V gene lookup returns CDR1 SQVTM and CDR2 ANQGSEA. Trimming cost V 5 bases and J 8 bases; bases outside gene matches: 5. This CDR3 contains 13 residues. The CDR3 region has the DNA TGCAGCGTTTACCGGACAGGGGGCGATGAGCAGTTCTTC. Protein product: CSVYRTGGDEQFF.

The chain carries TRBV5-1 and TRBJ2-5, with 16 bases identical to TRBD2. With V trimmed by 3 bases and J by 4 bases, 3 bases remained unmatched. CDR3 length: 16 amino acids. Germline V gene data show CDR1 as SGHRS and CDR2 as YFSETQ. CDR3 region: CASSSGTSGGAETQYF. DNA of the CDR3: TGCGCCAGCAGCTCCGGGACTAGCGGGGGGGCAGAGACCCAGTACTTC.

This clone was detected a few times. The CDR3 sequence is CASSLGWGQGDEKLFF. The DNA of the CDR3 is TGTGCCAGCAGCTTAGGTTGGGGACAGGGAGACGAAAAACTGTTTTTT. The chain couples TRBV7-8 to TRBJ1-4, with 9 bases that match TRBD1. After removal of 1 base from V and 8 bases from J, the junction contained 8 bases not matched to a gene. The germline CDR1 and CDR2 sequences are SGHVS and FQNEAQ. The length of the CDR3 is 16 residues.

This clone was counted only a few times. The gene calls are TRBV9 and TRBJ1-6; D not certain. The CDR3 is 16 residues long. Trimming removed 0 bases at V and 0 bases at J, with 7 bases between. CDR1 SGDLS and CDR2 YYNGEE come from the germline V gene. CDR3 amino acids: CASSVGGSSYNSPLHF. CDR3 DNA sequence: TGTGCCAGCAGCGTAGGCGGGAGCTCCTATAATTCACCCCTCCACTTT.

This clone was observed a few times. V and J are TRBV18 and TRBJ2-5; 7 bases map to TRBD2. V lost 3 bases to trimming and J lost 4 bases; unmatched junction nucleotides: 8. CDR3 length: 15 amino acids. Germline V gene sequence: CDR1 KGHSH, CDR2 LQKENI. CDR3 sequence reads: CASSPREVLRETQYF. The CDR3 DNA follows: TGTGCCAGCTCACCCCGGGAGGTATTGAGAGAGACCCAGTACTTC. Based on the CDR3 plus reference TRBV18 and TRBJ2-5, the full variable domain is NAGVMQNPRHLVRRRGQEARLRCSPMKGHSHVYWYRQLPEEGLKFMVYLQKENIIDESGMPKERFSAEFPKEGPSILRIQQVVRGDSAAYFCASSPREVLRETQYFGPGTRLLVL.

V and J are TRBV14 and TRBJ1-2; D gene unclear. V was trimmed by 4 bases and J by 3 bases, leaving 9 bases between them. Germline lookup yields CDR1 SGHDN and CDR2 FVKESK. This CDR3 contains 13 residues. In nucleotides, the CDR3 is TGTGCCAGCAGCCCCGGACTCTACTATGGCTACACCTTC. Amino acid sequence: CASSPGLYYGYTF.

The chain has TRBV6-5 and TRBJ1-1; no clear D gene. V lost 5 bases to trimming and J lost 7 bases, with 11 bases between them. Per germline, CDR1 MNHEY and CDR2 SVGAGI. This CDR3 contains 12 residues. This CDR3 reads CASSREFREAFF. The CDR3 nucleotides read TGTGCCAGCAGTCGTGAGTTCCGTGAAGCTTTCTTT.